Presented here are 4 T cell receptor beta chains from one specimen sequenced in a study of cytomegalovirus exposure and HLA in healthy donors. Measured with immunoSEQ multiplex PCR; TCRdb has only the in-frame clones, and not every one. Found here are 150,000 to 200,000 clones, roughly 84% of them singletons; the top ten hold 9.5% to 13%. Sequencing input: PBMCs. All receptors come from a man aged 25 to 45 in good health and CMV-seropositive.

This chain connects TRBV19 to TRBJ1-2, with D possibly matching TRBD1 (5 bases). The CDR3 totals 14 residues. V was cut by 6 bases and J by 7 bases, with 18 bases left in between. Germline CDR1 is LNHDA and CDR2 is SQIVND (reference sequence). CDR3 sequence: CASSSGLGVGGYTF. CDR3 sequence (DNA): TGTGCCAGTAGCTCGGGCCTAGGGGTCGGTGGCTACACCTTC. The entire variable domain, with the rest obtained from reference TRBV19 and TRBJ1-2, is as follows: DGGITQSPKYLFRKEGQNVTLSCEQNLNHDAMYWYRQDPGQGLRLIYYSQIVNDFQKGDIAEGYSVSREKKESFPLTVTSAQKNPTAFYLCASSSGLGVGGYTFGSGTRLTVV.

This sequence joins TRBV4-1 and TRBJ1-2; TRBD1 matches at 7 bases. This CDR3 has 17 residues. CDR1 and CDR2 (germline): MGHRA, YSYEKL. The V and J ends lost 5 bases and 1 base, in that order; junction bases with no gene match: 13. The CDR3 nucleotides are TGCGCCAGCAGCTATCGGCCCCGGGACAGCCGTAACTATGGCTACACCTTC. Translating gives CASSYRPRDSRNYGYTF.

This chain links TRBV7-8 with TRBJ1-5; 7 bases agree with TRBD1. V shed 6 bases and J 2 bases; nucleotides not matched to a gene: 4. This CDR3 is built from 14 residues. In germline, CDR1 is SGHVS, CDR2 FQNEAQ. The CDR3 region is CASRRGPGNQPQHF. The DNA of the CDR3 is TGTGCCAGCAGGAGGGGGCCAGGCAATCAGCCCCAGCATTTT.

V gene TRBV27 combines with J gene TRBJ1-4, with TRBD1 matching over 9 bases. V dropped 4 bases and J dropped 5; count of bases not matched to a gene: 11. Per the germline V gene, CDR1 is MNHEY and CDR2 is SMNVEV (reference sequence). The CDR3 length is 17 residues. Written as DNA, the CDR3 is TGTGCCAGCAGTTCATCCTATCAGGACAGGGGAAATGAAAAACTGTTTTTT. Translated, it gives CASSSSYQDRGNEKLFF.